The 24 T cell receptor beta chains listed next were all sequenced from one sample in a study of cytomegalovirus exposure and HLA in healthy donors. PCR employed 60 Vbeta and 13 Jbeta primers. The assay was immunoSEQ multiplex PCR, and TCRdb's table has in-frame clones only and misses some. The sample lists fewer than 250,000 clones, about four fifths occurring once. The sequenced material came from PBMCs. These receptors were taken from a man in his thirties or forties in good health and CMV-seropositive.

V and J are TRBV7-8 and TRBJ2-5, with 8 bases that match TRBD1. The CDR3 spans 14 residues. After removal of 6 bases from V and 4 bases from J, the junction contained 7 bases not matched to a gene. In germline, CDR1 is SGHVS, CDR2 FQNEAQ. The DNA of the CDR3 is TGTGCCAGCAGTCGAGACAGGGGTGGAGAGACCCAGTACTTC. Its protein product is CASSRDRGGETQYF.

This rearrangement joins TRBV5-1 to TRBJ2-5; the match to TRBD1 covers 7 bases. V lost 3 bases, J lost 4 bases, and 12 bases stayed unmatched. Germline CDR1 is SGHRS and CDR2 is YFSETQ. There are 16 residues in the CDR3. CDR3: CASSYGTVGARETQYF. The CDR3 DNA follows: TGCGCCAGCAGCTACGGGACAGTGGGGGCGCGAGAGACCCAGTACTTC.

The chain links TRBV29-1 to TRBJ2-1, with 10 bases matching TRBD2. The CDR3 has 13 residues. Germline V CDR1 and CDR2: SQVTM, ANQGSEA. After removal of 5 bases from V and 5 bases from J, the junction contained 3 bases not matched to a gene. The CDR3 sequence is CSVRTSGDNEQFF. The CDR3 coding sequence is TGCAGCGTTAGAACTAGCGGGGACAATGAGCAGTTCTTC.

The chain has TRBV11-2 and TRBJ1-5; maybe TRBD1 (5 bases). The ends were cut back, 5 bases at V and 0 bases at J, with 11 bases in the middle. The CDR3 extends over 15 amino acids. Germline loops: CDR1 SGHAT, CDR2 FQNNGV. The CDR3 DNA is TGTGCCAGCAGCATCGGGGGATATAGCAATCAGCCCCAGCATTTT. The encoded protein is CASSIGGYSNQPQHF.

J is TRBJ2-5 and V is TRBV9; 11 nucleotides align to TRBD1. This CDR3 comprises 16 residues. Per germline, CDR1 SGDLS and CDR2 YYNGEE. Unmatched junction bases numbered 8, after V lost 4 bases and J lost 3 bases. CDR3 protein: CASSRSGQGGEETQYF. The CDR3 bases are TGTGCCAGCAGCAGGTCGGGACAGGGGGGGGAAGAGACCCAGTACTTC.

V usage is TRBV10-3 and J usage is TRBJ2-3; 8 bases map to TRBD2. The CDR3 is 16 residues long. Per germline, CDR1 ENHRY and CDR2 SYGVKD. The ends lost 6 bases at V and 0 bases at J; junction bases unmatched: 8. CDR3 coding DNA: TGTGCCATCAGGGGGTGGGCGGGAGGAAGCACAGATACGCAGTATTTT. Translating gives CAIRGWAGGSTDTQYF.

The gene calls are TRBV6-1 and TRBJ2-3; D possibly corresponds to TRBD1 (7 bases). This CDR3 contains 13 residues. Germline CDR1 and CDR2: MNHNS and SASEGT. The ends were cut back, 8 bases at V and 0 bases at J, with 9 bases in the middle. The CDR3 is CASAGQSTDTQYF. The CDR3 bases are TGTGCCAGCGCGGGACAGAGCACAGATACGCAGTATTTT.

This chain links TRBV18 with TRBJ1-2; the D is unclear. There are 12 residues in the CDR3. The V gene's germline CDR1 is KGHSH and CDR2 LQKENI. Trimming left V 2 bases short and J 6 bases short, with 7 bases between. The chain's CDR3 is CASSPERNGYTF. The CDR3 bases are TGTGCCAGCTCACCAGAGAGGAATGGCTACACCTTC.

This chain joins TRBV14 and TRBJ2-2, with a weak D call TRBD2 (5 bases). The CDR3 extends over 16 amino acids. V lost 0 bases to trimming and J lost 5 bases, with 13 bases between them. Germline V gene lookup returns CDR1 SGHDN and CDR2 FVKESK. The CDR3 coding sequence is TGTGCCAGCAGCCAAGAGAAGCGAGGACTTACCGGGGAGCTGTTTTTT. Translating it yields CASSQEKRGLTGELFF.

This chain connects TRBV10-3 to TRBJ1-2, with 9 positions matching TRBD1. CDR1 and CDR2 from the germline V gene are ENHRY and SYGVKD. The CDR3 spans 12 residues. The V segment lost 10 bases and the J segment 3 bases; nucleotides outside the gene matches: 3. The CDR3 coding sequence is TGTGCCACCAGACAGGGGGACTATGGCTACACCTTC. As protein: CATRQGDYGYTF.

The chain couples TRBV2 to TRBJ2-7; 8 bases map to TRBD2. V shed 2 bases, J shed 2 bases, and the junction held 5 bases outside the gene matches. CDR1 and CDR2 from the germline V gene are SNHLY and FYNNEI. This CDR3 has 15 amino acids. The CDR3 sequence is CASSEWVAGPYEQYF. DNA for the CDR3: TGTGCCAGCAGTGAATGGGTAGCGGGGCCCTACGAGCAGTACTTC.

CDR3 nucleotide sequence: TGTGCCAGCAGCCGGGACAGAAACACCGGGGAGCTGTTTTTT. It translates to CASSRDRNTGELFF. The chain links TRBV2 to TRBJ2-2; 7 bases map to TRBD1. Trimming removed 6 bases from V and 2 bases from J; junction bases left unmatched: 3. The CDR3 runs 14 residues. The germline V gene encodes CDR1 SNHLY and CDR2 FYNNEI.

The V gene is TRBV19, the J gene TRBJ2-1; 10 bases map to TRBD2. This CDR3 has 16 residues. V lost 3 bases to trimming and J lost 9 bases; unmatched junction nucleotides: 11. The germline V gene encodes CDR1 LNHDA and CDR2 SQIVND (reference sequence). The DNA for the CDR3 is TGTGCCAGTAGTATCGATTCTAGCGGGAGAGGGGGTGAGCAGTTCTTC. It translates to CASSIDSSGRGGEQFF.

The chain recombines TRBV29-1 with TRBJ1-1; a possible D gene is TRBD1 (5 bases). The germline gives CDR1 SQVTM, CDR2 ANQGSEA. The CDR3 sequence is 14 residues long. Trimming cost V 3 bases and J 4 bases, with 15 bases left between them. The DNA for the CDR3 is TGCAGCGTTGACCCGGGGGGGGTAAGCACTGAAGCTTTCTTT. This encodes CSVDPGGVSTEAFF.

The gene calls are TRBV11-2 and TRBJ1-3; TRBD1 is a possible D gene (6 bases). Germline CDR1 and CDR2: SGHAT and FQNNGV. The CDR3 is made up of 16 amino acids. The V end lost 2 bases, the J end lost 2 bases, and 13 bases lay between the germline ends. The CDR3 spells CASSLRGGGTGNTIYF. As DNA, the CDR3 is TGTGCCAGCAGCTTAAGGGGAGGGGGAACTGGAAACACCATATATTTT.

The J gene is TRBJ1-4, the V gene TRBV19; TRBD1 matches 7 bases. CDR1 is LNHDA and CDR2 is SQIVND in the germline V gene (reference sequence). The J segment lost 5 bases and the V segment lost 5 bases, leaving 8 bases of the junction unmatched. The CDR3 loop spans 15 amino acids. CDR3 bases: TGTGCCAGTAGTTTCCGGACAGGCCCGAATGAAAAACTGTTTTTT. Translating it yields CASSFRTGPNEKLFF.

The V call is TRBV4-3, the J call TRBJ1-4; D is unresolved. This CDR3 spans 15 amino acids. V dropped 0 bases and J dropped 2 bases, with 7 bases sitting between them. Germline lookup yields CDR1 LGHNA and CDR2 YSLEER. Here the CDR3 DNA reads TGCGCCAGCAGCCAAGATGGCGGTACTAATGAAAAACTGTTTTTT. Its translation is CASSQDGGTNEKLFF.

The chain is built from TRBV28 and TRBJ2-3; weak D call: TRBD2 (5 bases). Germline V CDR1 and CDR2: MDHEN, SYDVKM. This CDR3 comprises 15 residues. V was clipped by 8 bases and J by 0 bases, with 15 bases between them. The CDR3 protein is CASGTPGRSTDTQYF. DNA for the CDR3: TGTGCCAGCGGTACCCCGGGAAGAAGCACAGATACGCAGTATTTT.

This clone has a handful of counts. This CDR3 reads CASRYGTVYNEQFF. CDR3 bases: TGTGCCAGCAGGTACGGGACAGTCTACAATGAGCAGTTCTTC. J is TRBJ2-1 and V is TRBV6-5, with 7 bases fitting TRBD1. Looked up from germline, CDR1 is MNHEY and CDR2 is SVGAGI. Trimming at V came to 6 bases and at J to 3 bases, leaving 5 bases not matched to a gene. This CDR3 spans 14 amino acids.

The chain links TRBV11-3 to TRBJ2-3; 12 bases are shared with TRBD2. CDR3 size: 15 residues. The J segment lost 5 bases and the V segment lost 5 bases, leaving 5 bases of the junction unmatched. The germline V gene has CDR1 SGHNT and CDR2 YENEEA. CDR3 in amino acids: CASSRLAGVEDTQYF. The CDR3 DNA reads TGTGCCAGCAGCCGACTAGCGGGAGTGGAAGATACGCAGTATTTT.

V gene TRBV6-6 combines with J gene TRBJ2-3, with TRBD2 identical over 11 bases. Germline loops: CDR1 MNHNY, CDR2 SVGAGI (reference sequence). Trimming at V came to 0 bases and at J to 5 bases, leaving 4 bases not matched to a gene. The CDR3 contains 16 residues. This chain's CDR3 is CASSYSSGRAQDTQYF. The CDR3 DNA reads TGTGCCAGCAGTTACTCTAGCGGGAGGGCCCAAGATACGCAGTATTTT.

This clone showed up just once. The J gene is TRBJ2-1, the V gene TRBV5-4, with 8 bases aligning to TRBD2. Germline loops: CDR1 SGHNT, CDR2 YYREEE (reference sequence). Trimming removed 2 bases from V and 7 bases from J; junction bases left unmatched: 8. This CDR3 is built from 15 residues. The CDR3 protein is CASSFRASGRNEQFF. The CDR3 DNA reads TGTGCCAGCAGCTTTCGTGCTAGCGGGCGGAATGAGCAGTTCTTC.

This chain links TRBV7-9 with TRBJ1-2; tentative D call: TRBD1 (6 bases). The germline CDR1 and CDR2 sequences are SEHNR and FQNEAQ (reference sequence). The CDR3 loop spans 15 amino acids. V lost 6 bases and J lost 5, with 19 bases in between. The CDR3 bases are TGTGCCAGCAGACCACTGGCAGGGGTCTTATATGGCTACACCTTC. Protein: CASRPLAGVLYGYTF.

This clone was observed a handful of times. V and J are TRBV7-9 and TRBJ1-1; D is unclear. Per germline, CDR1 SEHNR and CDR2 FQNEAQ (reference sequence). This CDR3 contains 13 residues. V was shortened by 6 bases and J by 3 bases, with 11 bases between the two germline ends. Here the CDR3 reads CASRLGSHTEAFF. CDR3 nucleotides: TGTGCCAGCAGGCTAGGCAGCCACACTGAAGCTTTCTTT.